This T cell receptor beta chain was retrieved from a study of T cell responses to AZD1222 COVID-19 vaccine. Study outcomes and limitations: Receipt of two AZD1222 doses was followed by a rise in Spike-specific TCR breadth and depth. Spike-wide vaccine-associated CD4 TCRs dominated at 160-218 and 743-854. Clonal diversity may have been underestimated in mostly white British donors. Repertoire sampling occurred only after the peak T cell response.

The assay was immunoSEQ multiplex PCR, and TCRdb's table has in-frame clones only and misses some. The repertoire consists of roughly 120,000 clones, with 70% to 90% occurring once and the leading ten covering roughly 4.3%. As concerns this clone: Its matching antigen is unknown.

Germline V gene data show CDR1 as MNHNS and CDR2 as SASEGT. The CDR3 spans 17 residues. The V gene end was trimmed by 2 bases and the J gene end by 5 bases; junction bases not matched to a gene: 12. This rearrangement joins TRBV6-1 to TRBJ1-2, with 9 bases aligning to TRBD1. The sequence was obtained from an adult in good health. The sequencing here drew on peripheral blood, taken on day 0 of MenACWY control vaccination. The chain's CDR3 is CASSEPPPLDRGYGYTF. As DNA, the CDR3 is TGTGCCAGCAGTGAACCCCCCCCCTTGGACAGGGGATATGGCTACACCTTC.